A single T cell receptor beta chain is shown here with its context. Its antigen remains undetermined. Qualities for individual bases were not recorded, and no much larger clone is one base off. The sample is drawn from a study of regulatory T cells in long-lasting Graves disease (dated by TCRdb to 2020 to 2022). With respect to the entire study: In the newly diagnosed Graves' disease group, patients had been taking antithyroid drugs for less than 3 months. Patients with persistent Graves' disease were compared with patients with newly diagnosed Graves' disease using TCR sequencing and RNA sequencing of peripheral blood. The study was conducted in China and was registered as a clinical trial. A total of about 35 samples underwent TCR sequencing, from about 13 patients with persistent Graves' disease and some 20 patients with newly diagnosed Graves' disease. Results and caveats for the whole study, not just this receptor: More public clonotypes were shared among persistent patients (approximately 3,000) than among newly diagnosed patients (966). Persistent Graves' disease patients showed lower TCR Shannon entropy and fewer highly expanded clones than newly diagnosed patients, suggesting clonal expansion. Peripheral blood alone was examined, since thyroid tissue, which constituted the primary lesion, could not be accessed. TRBV28, TRBJ1-2 and TRBJ2-5 were preferentially used in persistent disease, while TRBV20-1 and TRBJ2-1 were favored in newly diagnosed disease. Sequencing and analysis were limited to the TCR beta chain. The authors noted that the small sample size was a limitation that may lower accuracy.

The protocol used for the library was multiplex PCR. Sequencing was carried out with an Illumina HiSeq 4000. CDR3 regions were amplified by Arm-PCR with iRepertoire HTBI primers to construct TCR beta libraries. Gel purification was performed on PCR products prior to sequencing. The published analysis was carried out like this. Gene usage analysis of CDR3 amino acid clonotypes used the roughly 60 TRBV and approximately 13 TRBJ segments found across samples. Filtered high-quality paired reads were merged into contigs using COPE and FqMerger. BLAST was used to align contigs to the IMGT TRBV, TRBD and TRBJ reference genes, and CDR3 was defined following IMGT. Any clonotype with a frequency above 0.1% was classified as a highly expanded clone. Repertoire diversity was measured by Shannon entropy, and V-J evenness by the Gini coefficient. Public clonotypes were defined as clonotypes shared by more than one individual. The public reads were reprocessed in TCRdb via fastp at Q25 and MiXCR, keeping in-frame beta chains. For every CDR3 protein sequence, its rows merge into one entry that carries the most common genes and DNA. These V and J calls originate from TCRdb's pipeline instead of the authors' own analysis. Counted in this sample were 350,000 to 400,000 distinct CDR3 sequences; 15% of them appeared once. About a fifth of the sample is held by the ten biggest clonotypes.

Counted from cysteine to phenylalanine, this CDR3 has 18 amino acids. The CDR3 DNA has 54 bases and is translated from base 1. Compared with germline, V lacks 2 bases and J lacks 1 base; bases without a gene match: 9. CDR1 SGHTA and CDR2 FQGNSA are derived from the germline V gene. The time point label on this specimen signifies: newly diagnosed GD, antithyroid drugs for less than 3 months. For both TCR sequencing and RNA sequencing, RNA was extracted from PBMCs using TRIzol. Graves' disease was diagnosed according to American Thyroid Association guidelines. Patients for the study were recruited at an endocrinology department in Xi'an, China. From each patient, around 9 milliliters of peripheral blood was collected into an EDTA anticoagulant tube. PBMCs were isolated by Ficoll Paque Plus density gradient separation without further T cell sorting. An Agilent 2100 Bioanalyzer and agarose gel were used to assess RNA quality, and a NanoDrop 2000 was used to measure RNA concentration.

The material sequenced was peripheral blood mononuclear cells (PBMCs), taken at new diagnosis, from a patient treated with antithyroid drugs. The receptor was derived from a female donor with Graves disease. The rearrangement joined TRBV7-2 to TRBJ2-1; TRBD2 aligns with 9 central bases. The DNA sequence is TGTGCCAGCAGCTTACGATTTCCTAGCGGGGTTTCCTACAATGAGCAGTTCTTC. Its product reads: CASSLRFPSGVSYNEQFF. The CDR3 plus the reference TRBV7-2 and TRBJ2-1 genes for the other parts give the full variable domain: GAGVSQSPSNKVTEKGKDVELRCDPISGHTALYWYRQSLGQGLEFLIYFQGNSAPDKSGLPSDRFSAERTGGSVSTLTIQRTQQEDSAVYLCASSLRFPSGVSYNEQFFGPGTRLTVL.